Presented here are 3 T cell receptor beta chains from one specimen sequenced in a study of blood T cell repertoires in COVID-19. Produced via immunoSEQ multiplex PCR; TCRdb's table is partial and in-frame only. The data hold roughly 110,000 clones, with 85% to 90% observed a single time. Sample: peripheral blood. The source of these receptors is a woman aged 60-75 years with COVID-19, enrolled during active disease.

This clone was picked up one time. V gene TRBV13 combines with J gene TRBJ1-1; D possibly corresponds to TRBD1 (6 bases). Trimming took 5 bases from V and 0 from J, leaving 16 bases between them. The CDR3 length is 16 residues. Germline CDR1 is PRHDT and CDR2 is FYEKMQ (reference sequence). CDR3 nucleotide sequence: TGTGCCAGCAGCCCTGATGGGAGGGACATGAACACTGAAGCTTTCTTT. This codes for CASSPDGRDMNTEAFF.

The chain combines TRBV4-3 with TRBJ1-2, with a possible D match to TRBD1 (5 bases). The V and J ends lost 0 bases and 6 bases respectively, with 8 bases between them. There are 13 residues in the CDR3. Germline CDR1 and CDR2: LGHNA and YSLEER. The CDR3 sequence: CASSQEGGNGYTF. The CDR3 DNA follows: TGCGCCAGCAGCCAAGAGGGGGGTAATGGCTACACCTTC.

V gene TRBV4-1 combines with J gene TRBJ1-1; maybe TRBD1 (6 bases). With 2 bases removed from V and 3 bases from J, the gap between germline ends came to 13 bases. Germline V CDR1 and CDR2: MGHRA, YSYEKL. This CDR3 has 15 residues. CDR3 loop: CASSQSAGDHTEAFF. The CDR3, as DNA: TGCGCCAGCAGCCAATCCGCAGGGGACCACACTGAAGCTTTCTTT.